This paragraph covers one T cell receptor (beta chain) sequence. Its antigen remains unknown. Trimming cost V 4 bases and J 0 bases, with 6 bases left between them. The CDR3 covers 12 residues. CDR1 DFQATT and CDR2 SNEGSKA come from the germline V gene (reference sequence). Findings and caveats of the study: The larger cohort examined one V-J beta rearrangement, not whole repertoires. Tumor memory CD4+ T cell TCR gene usage clustered with blood and lymph node memory CD4+ cells and lymph node naive CD4+ cells.

Full-length variable regions came from constant-region reverse primers plus semi-nested Nested Universal Primer A PCR. TCRdb processed the 5' RACE reads anew with MiXCR; each CDR3 protein has one entry. The sample has some 7,000 distinct CDR3 sequences, about three quarters seen once. Treg sorting used a CD4+CD25+CD127-/low gate. The chain links TRBV20-1 to TRBJ2-5; D perhaps matches TRBD1 (5 bases). Material: tumor-infiltrating Tregs sorted from the breast tumor. The source of this sequence is a female donor with breast cancer. CDR3 sequence reads: CSATGYQETQYF. The CDR3 DNA reads as TGCAGTGCTACAGGGTACCAAGAGACCCAGTACTTC.